This T cell receptor (beta chain) was recorded in a study of blood T cell repertoires in COVID-19 (TCRdb year 2020). About the investigation overall: Collaborator samples came from the United States, Italy and Spain and covered acute and convalescent phases of COVID-19. The material from the prospective study consisted of cDNA or gDNA derived from T cells, B-cell-depleted T cells, or PBMCs. Subjects who had been exposed to COVID-19, were actively infected with it, or had recovered from it provided the deeply sampled blood TCRbeta repertoires that made up the dataset. The repertoires were released in a freely available public database meant as a resource for research on the immune response to SARS-CoV-2. Samples were obtained from the ongoing ImmuneRACE study (first 160 participants) and from 1,200 or so subjects provided by 6 global collaborators. The sample metadata nearly always contained a de-identified subject ID, COVID-19 status, age in years and sex. HLA class I and class II types, where available, came from metadata supplied by the sample provider rather than from assay-based typing.

Whole blood was collected in K2EDTA tubes by collaborating institutions according to the institutions' own protocols. Collaborator samples were shipped for TCRbeta analysis as frozen whole blood, isolated PBMCs, or DNA extracted from either sample type. Per the germline V gene (reference sequence), LGHDT is the CDR1 and YNNKEL is the CDR2. V is clipped by 4 bases and J by 4 bases, and the sequence between their germline boundaries is 13 bases long. The CDR3 runs 15 residues from the cysteine to the phenylalanine. Only the CDR3 part of the read is kept: 45 bases, read in frame from the first base. On this clone: Its antigen remains unidentified. One base away there is no much larger clone; base qualities are not given.

TCRbeta CDR3 regions were amplified from genomic DNA by means of the immunoSEQ Assay, a bias-controlled multiplex PCR. The published analysis was carried out like this. The number of nucleated cells in each sample was estimated by amplification of reference gene primers within the assay. Sequence reads were collapsed and filtered to measure the absolute abundance of every unique TCRbeta CDR3 rearrangement. For each sample, productive Simpson clonality was calculated as the square root of Simpson's diversity index over productive rearrangements. The clones in this table, taken by TCRdb from immuneACCESS, are in-frame only. Not every clone is retained; where verified, under half of the shortfall comes from an unresolved V gene, and the cause of the rest is unknown. V and J calls and clone size are given by that table; D and trimming were obtained from the DNA. Recorded for this sample are under 200,000 clones; 70% to 90% of them occurred a single time. About a fifth of the sample is in the top ten clones.

Findings and caveats that apply to the study as a whole: How much clinical and demographic metadata was included differed by source and by participant, and the metadata was provided uncurated.

The TCR originated in a man in his 60s with active or convalescent COVID-19. The V and J segments used are TRBV3-1 (or the pseudogene TRBV3-2) and TRBJ1-4; D gene: possibly TRBD1, on 6 matching bases. Specimen: peripheral blood. The DNA sequence follows: TGTGCCAGCAGCCTAGGGGGAGAGATTAATGAAAAACTGTTTTTT. Its protein product is CASSLGGEINEKLFF.